One sample yielded the 14 T cell receptor beta chains listed below, sequenced in a study of T cells in Graves' hyperthyroidism and ophthalmopathy. Regions amplified from RNA transcripts were the TCR beta CDR3 regions. During a first-round RT-PCR of the TCR CDR3, the HTBI primer set was used. Using its own MiXCR run on the multiplex PCR reads, TCRdb lists one record per CDR3 protein. This sample has about 640,000 distinct CDR3 sequences, with more than 14% found just once. Input material: blood. Receptor source: a woman aged 45-65 years with Graves' ophthalmopathy.

The genes are TRBV4-3 and TRBJ1-3, with D unclear. CDR3 length: 13 amino acids. Per the germline V gene, CDR1 is LGHNA and CDR2 is YSLEER. V was cut by 0 bases and J by 7 bases, with 7 bases left in between. The CDR3 spells CASSQEGQNTIYF. Here the CDR3 DNA reads TGCGCCAGCAGCCAAGAAGGGCAGAACACCATATATTTT.

This clonotype was observed a few times. This sequence joins TRBV3-1 and TRBJ1-2; TRBD1 matches at 7 bases. V lost 1 base to trimming and J lost 4 bases; unmatched junction nucleotides: 3. CDR3 length equals 14 residues. Per the germline V gene, CDR1 is LGHDT and CDR2 is YNNKEL (reference sequence). The CDR3 here is CASSQGGQIYGYTF. DNA of the CDR3: TGTGCCAGCAGCCAAGGGGGACAGATCTATGGCTACACCTTC.

The J gene is TRBJ1-6, the V gene TRBV11-2, with D hard to call. CDR3 length: 14 amino acids. Germline-derived CDR1 and CDR2 are SGHAT and FQNNGV. V gave up 5 bases and J gave up 13 bases, with 18 bases separating them. Here the CDR3 reads CASSPRTGLRPLHF. The DNA for the CDR3 is TGTGCCAGCAGCCCCCGGACGGGCTTACGGCCCCTCCACTTT.

This clonotype was counted many times. The CDR3 is CASRGLARHNEQFF. The CDR3 region has the DNA TGTGCCAGCAGAGGACTAGCGAGACACAATGAGCAGTTCTTC. The rearrangement links TRBV6-2 or TRBV6-3 to TRBJ2-1; 9 nucleotides agree with TRBD2. The CDR3 has 14 residues. After removal of 6 bases from V and 5 bases from J, the junction contained 5 bases not matched to a gene. Per the germline V gene, CDR1 is MNHEY and CDR2 is SVGEGT.

The chain uses TRBV18 and TRBJ2-1; weak D call: TRBD1 (7 bases). The germline V gene has CDR1 KGHSH and CDR2 LQKENI. This CDR3 contains 16 residues. V was pared by 2 bases and J by 7 bases, with 18 bases between. The CDR3 loop reads CASSPNRGGVVNEQFF. Here the CDR3 DNA reads TGTGCCAGCTCACCAAACAGGGGAGGAGTAGTGAATGAGCAGTTCTTC.

The CDR3 DNA is TGCGCCAGCAGCACCGGACAGGGGATCTCCTACAATGAGCAGTTCTTC. Translating gives CASSTGQGISYNEQFF. The chain uses TRBV5-1 and TRBJ2-1, with 9 bases aligning to TRBD1. This CDR3 contains 16 residues. The junction had 5 bases not matched to a gene; V was cut back by 4 bases and J by 0 bases. Germline CDR1 reads SGHRS; CDR2 reads YFSETQ.

The J gene is TRBJ2-3, the V gene TRBV15, with 11 nucleotides matching TRBD2. From germline, CDR1 is LNHNV and CDR2 YYDKDF (reference sequence). J lost 5 bases, V lost 1 base, and 20 bases had no gene match. The CDR3 is 21 residues long. CDR3 DNA sequence: TGTGCCACCAGCAGAGCCCCGAGTCTAGCGGGAGGCCCGGTATGGGAAGATACGCAGTATTTT. This translates into CATSRAPSLAGGPVWEDTQYF.

This clonotype was recorded many times. V and J are TRBV7-8 and TRBJ2-7; TRBD1 matches 7 bases. Germline values: CDR1 SGHVS, CDR2 FQNEAQ. This CDR3 is built from 14 residues. The V and J ends lost 3 bases and 6 bases, in that order; junction bases with no gene match: 8. CDR3 residues: CASSFETGIFEQYF. In DNA form, the CDR3 reads TGTGCCAGCAGCTTTGAGACAGGGATTTTCGAGCAGTACTTC.

This clonotype has more than one count but fewer than ten. The J gene is TRBJ2-1, the V gene TRBV4-1; TRBD2 is a possible D gene (5 bases). Germline CDR1 and CDR2: MGHRA and YSYEKL. V lost 0 bases to trimming and J lost 0 bases, with 6 bases between them. This CDR3 spans 15 amino acids. The CDR3 coding sequence is TGCGCCAGCAGCCAAGATGCGGGCTCCTACAATGAGCAGTTCTTC. Protein product: CASSQDAGSYNEQFF.

This clonotype has at least ten counts. The gene calls are TRBV7-6 and TRBJ1-5; D is uncertain. Germline assignment: CDR1 SGHVS and CDR2 FNYEAQ. This CDR3 spans 13 amino acids. V shed 5 bases and J shed 0 bases, with 5 bases lying between them. The DNA for the CDR3 is TGTGCCAGCAGCCAAAATAGCAATCAGCCCCAGCATTTT. Protein product: CASSQNSNQPQHF.

This clonotype was found many times. The junction differs from germline at one of its ends, possibly a read error. The V and J genes are TRBV5-1 and TRBJ2-3; 11 bases are a match to TRBD2. Germline CDR1 reads SGHRS; CDR2 reads YFSETQ. The length of the CDR3 is 16 residues. The CDR3 nucleotides read TGTGCCAGCAGCTTGGGACTAGCGGCTAGCACAGATACGCAGTATTTT. Translation gives CASSLGLAASTDTQYF.

This clonotype showed up just a few times. This chain connects TRBV3-1 to TRBJ2-1; a weak D match, TRBD2 (5 bases). This CDR3 region has 15 residues. V gave up 0 bases and J gave up 4 bases, with 10 bases separating them. Per the germline V gene, CDR1 is LGHDT and CDR2 is YNNKEL (reference sequence). The CDR3 coding sequence is TGTGCCAGCAGCCAAGAGTTCCGGGAATACAATGAGCAGTTCTTC. Translating it yields CASSQEFREYNEQFF.

This clonotype was recorded a few times. The V call is TRBV7-3, the J call TRBJ2-2; 8 bases align to TRBD2. The trim removed 5 bases at V and 3 bases at J, leaving 11 bases unmatched. Per the germline V gene, CDR1 is SGHTA and CDR2 is FQGTGA. The CDR3 runs to 17 residues. CDR3 in DNA: TGTGCCAGCAGCCCACGTTCACGGACTAGCCACACCGGGGAGCTGTTTTTT. It codes for CASSPRSRTSHTGELFF.

This clonotype has a count of ten or more. V gene TRBV9 combines with J gene TRBJ2-3, with a tentative D call TRBD2 (6 bases). Trimming removed 3 bases from V and 6 bases from J, with 20 bases in between. This CDR3 has 16 amino acids. Germline CDR1 and CDR2: SGDLS and YYNGEE. Here the CDR3 DNA reads TGTGCCAGCAGCGGTCGACTAGAGTCACGGCGGGATACGCAGTATTTT. This gives the protein CASSGRLESRRDTQYF.